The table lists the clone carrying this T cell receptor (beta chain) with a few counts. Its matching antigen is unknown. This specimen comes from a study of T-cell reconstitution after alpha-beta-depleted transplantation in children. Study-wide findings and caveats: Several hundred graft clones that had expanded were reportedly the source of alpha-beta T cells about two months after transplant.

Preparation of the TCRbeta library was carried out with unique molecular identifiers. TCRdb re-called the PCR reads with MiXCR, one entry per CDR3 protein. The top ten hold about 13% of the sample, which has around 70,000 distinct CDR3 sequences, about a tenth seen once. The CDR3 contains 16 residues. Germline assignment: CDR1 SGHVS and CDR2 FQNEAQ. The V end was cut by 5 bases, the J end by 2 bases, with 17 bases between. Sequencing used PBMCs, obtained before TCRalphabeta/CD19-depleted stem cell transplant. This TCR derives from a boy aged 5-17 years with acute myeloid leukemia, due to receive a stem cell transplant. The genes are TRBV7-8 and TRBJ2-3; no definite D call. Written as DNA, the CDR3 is TGTGCCAGCAGCCCTATTCAAAGGAAGGCCACAGATACGCAGTATTTT. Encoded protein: CASSPIQRKATDTQYF.